This TCR beta chain was sequenced in a study of blood T cell repertoires in COVID-19. At the level of the study: The samples span acute and convalescent COVID-19 from the United States, Italy and Spain. The analysed material was cDNA or gDNA that came from T cells, B-cell-depleted T cells, or PBMCs.

In the authors' workflow: From reference gene primer amplification, estimates of nucleated cell counts were derived. Data came from immunoSEQ multiplex PCR; TCRdb stores just in-frame clones and leaves some out. The V and J calls and clone size were taken over from that table, and D and trimming were inferred from the DNA. This table has 95,000 to 150,000 clones, 80% to 90% appearing once. With 3 bases removed from V and 0 bases from J, the gap between germline ends came to 8 bases. Germline CDR1 is SNHLY and CDR2 is FYNNEI. The CDR3 is 14 residues long. The source is a woman in her forties or fifties with acute or convalescent COVID-19. The J gene is TRBJ2-5, the V gene TRBV2; D perhaps matches TRBD2 (6 bases). Material for sequencing was peripheral blood. The CDR3 DNA reads TGTGCCAGCAGTGAGGGAGGATACCAAGAGACCCAGTACTTC. As protein: CASSEGGYQETQYF.